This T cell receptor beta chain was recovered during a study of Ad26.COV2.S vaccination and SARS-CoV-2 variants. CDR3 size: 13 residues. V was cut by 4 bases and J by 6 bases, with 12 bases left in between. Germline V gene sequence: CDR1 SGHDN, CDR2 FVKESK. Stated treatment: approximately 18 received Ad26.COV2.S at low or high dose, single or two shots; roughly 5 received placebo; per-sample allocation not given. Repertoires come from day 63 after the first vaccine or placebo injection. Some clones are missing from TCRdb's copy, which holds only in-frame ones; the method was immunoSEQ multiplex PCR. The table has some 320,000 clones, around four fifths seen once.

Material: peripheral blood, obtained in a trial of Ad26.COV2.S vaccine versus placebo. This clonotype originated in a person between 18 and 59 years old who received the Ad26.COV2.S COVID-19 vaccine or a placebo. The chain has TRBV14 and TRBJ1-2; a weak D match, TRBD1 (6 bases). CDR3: CASSPQGTHGYTF. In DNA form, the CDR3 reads TGTGCCAGCAGCCCCCAGGGGACCCATGGCTACACCTTC.